A single sample is the source of the 4 T cell receptor beta chains below, sequenced in a study of T cell responses to AZD1222 COVID-19 vaccine (dated by TCRdb to about 2021). The sample's time point label, in plain terms: baseline before first vaccination. Libraries were prepared through the immunoSEQ multiplex PCR assay. TCRdb limited this immuneACCESS table to in-frame rearrangements with V and J called. A share of clones is missing; checked studies link under half to unresolved V genes, and the rest is unexplained. The sample includes around 88,000 clones, with over 75% observed a single time. Under 7% of the sample lies in the top ten. The starting material was peripheral blood, obtained on day 0 of AZD1222 vaccination. Every receptor here comes from an adult in good health.

This sequence joins TRBV4-1 and TRBJ2-3, with D perhaps matching TRBD1 or TRBD2 (5 bases each). V was clipped by 0 bases and J by 4 bases, with 8 bases between them. The CDR3 covers 14 residues. Germline assignment: CDR1 MGHRA and CDR2 YSYEKL. The CDR3 is CASSQERGPDTQYF. The CDR3 nucleotides read TGCGCCAGCAGCCAAGAGAGGGGCCCAGATACGCAGTATTTT.

This chain connects TRBV15 to TRBJ1-4, with D maybe TRBD1 (6 bases). CDR3 length equals 15 residues. The V gene's germline CDR1 is LNHNV and CDR2 YYDKDF (reference sequence). V was trimmed by 0 bases and J by 7 bases, leaving 12 bases between them. The CDR3 sequence is CATSRDRRGFEKLFF. The CDR3 nucleotides read TGTGCCACCAGCAGAGACCGTAGGGGGTTTGAAAAACTGTTTTTT.

The sample holds one count of this clone. This sequence joins TRBV7-9 and TRBJ1-5; unclear D gene. Germline V gene data show CDR1 as SEHNR and CDR2 as FQNEAQ (reference sequence). The CDR3 loop spans 14 amino acids. Trimming left V 1 base short and J 6 bases short, with 10 bases between. CDR3 region: CASSLGGQSQPQHF. The CDR3 DNA is TGTGCCAGCAGCTTAGGGGGTCAGAGTCAGCCCCAGCATTTT.

V and J are TRBV27 and TRBJ2-1, with 12 positions matching TRBD2. The V gene end was trimmed by 1 base and the J gene end by 1 base; junction bases not matched to a gene: 2. Germline V lookup: CDR1 MNHEY, CDR2 SMNVEV (reference sequence). This CDR3 is built from 17 residues. The CDR3 sequence: CASSLYLAGGSYNEQFF. CDR3 sequence (DNA): TGTGCCAGCAGTTTATACCTAGCGGGAGGGTCCTACAATGAGCAGTTCTTC.